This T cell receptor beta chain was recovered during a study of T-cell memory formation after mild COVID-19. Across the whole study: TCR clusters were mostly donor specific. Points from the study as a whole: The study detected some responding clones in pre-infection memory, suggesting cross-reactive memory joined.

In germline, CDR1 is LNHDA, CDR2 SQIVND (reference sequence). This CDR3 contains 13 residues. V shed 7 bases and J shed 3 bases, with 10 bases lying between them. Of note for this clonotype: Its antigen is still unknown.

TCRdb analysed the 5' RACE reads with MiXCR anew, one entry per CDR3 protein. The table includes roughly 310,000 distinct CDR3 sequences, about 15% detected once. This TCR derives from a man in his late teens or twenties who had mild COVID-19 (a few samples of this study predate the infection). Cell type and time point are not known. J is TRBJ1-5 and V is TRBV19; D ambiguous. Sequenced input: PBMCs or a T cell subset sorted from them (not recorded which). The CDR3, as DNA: TGTGCCAGTACCCTAAGCCCCAATCAGCCCCAGCATTTT. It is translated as CASTLSPNQPQHF. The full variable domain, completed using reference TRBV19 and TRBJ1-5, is DGGITQSPKYLFRKEGQNVTLSCEQNLNHDAMYWYRQDPGQGLRLIYYSQIVNDFQKGDIAEGYSVSREKKESFPLTVTSAQKNPTAFYLCASTLSPNQPQHFGDGTRLSIL.